Listed below are T cell receptor beta chains from one sample, sequenced in a study of blood T cells in healthy people across ages. TCRdb called the 5' RACE reads again in MiXCR, with one record for every CDR3 protein. The table has around 940,000 distinct CDR3 sequences, approximately 50% seen once. Sequenced material: blood. These receptors were obtained from a woman aged 60-75 years in good health. Both conserved end residues are part of each CDR3. The D gene is left open where the match is weak. Size values are once, few and many counts, or a class for expanded clones, and some rows have none.

J gene | clone size | V gene | D gene | CDR3 protein | CDR3 DNA
TRBJ1-5 | . | TRBV20-1 | . | CSARRQGSSNQPQHF | TGCAGTGCTAGACGTCAGGGGAGTAGCAATCAGCCCCAGCATTTT
TRBJ2-5 | . | TRBV28 | TRBD2 | CASSLGRGLIQETQYF | TGTGCCAGCAGTTTAGGGAGGGGACTGATACAAGAGACCCAGTACTTC
TRBJ2-4 | few | TRBV11-2 | TRBD2 | CASSLHSGSEGLAKNIQYF | TGTGCCAGCAGCCTTCATAGCGGGAGTGAGGGGCTAGCCAAAAACATTCAGTACTTC
TRBJ2-1 | . | TRBV20-1 | TRBD2 | CSANAGTSSNEQFF | TGCAGTGCCAACGCCGGGACTAGCAGCAATGAGCAGTTCTTC
TRBJ2-7 | . | TRBV12-3/TRBV12-4 | . | CASSLESRSSYEQYF | TGTGCCAGCAGTTTAGAGTCTAGATCCTCCTACGAGCAGTACTTC
TRBJ2-4 | . | TRBV30 | . | CAWSHPGNIQYF | TGTGCCTGGAGCCACCCAGGAAACATTCAGTACTTC
TRBJ2-1 | . | TRBV4-1 | . | CASSPREAGSYNEQFF | TGCGCCAGCAGCCCAAGGGAAGCCGGGTCCTACAATGAGCAGTTCTTC
TRBJ2-3 | . | TRBV20-1 | TRBD2 | CSAEKRERYTQYF | TGCAGTGCTGAAAAGCGGGAGCGCTATACGCAGTATTTT
TRBJ2-4 | . | TRBV5-1 | . | CASSLYPSGEDIQYF | TGCGCCAGCAGCTTGTACCCCTCCGGGGAGGACATTCAGTACTTC
TRBJ2-1 | once | TRBV5-1 | . | CASKMRGDSYNEQFF | TGCGCCAGCAAGATGCGCGGGGACTCCTACAATGAGCAGTTCTTC